The 4 T cell receptor beta chains reported below all come from one sample, sequenced in a study of blood T cell repertoires in COVID-19. TCRdb's table, derived via immunoSEQ multiplex PCR, lists solely in-frame clones and lacks some. The sample includes under 80,000 clones, roughly 86% seen only once; the top ten take 3.9%. The source material was peripheral blood. The receptors derive from a man between 65 and 85 years old with active COVID-19.

J is TRBJ2-5 and V is TRBV7-3; possibly TRBD2 for D (6 bases). Trimming removed 8 bases at V and 5 bases at J, with 18 bases between. CDR3 length: 14 amino acids. Germline loops: CDR1 SGHTA, CDR2 FQGTGA. The chain's CDR3 is CASGPPGDPETQYF. CDR3 coding DNA: TGTGCCAGCGGCCCCCCGGGGGACCCCGAGACCCAGTACTTC.

This clone turned up a few times. The chain links TRBV14 to TRBJ2-7; D gene unclear. The CDR3 has 15 amino acids. V lost 0 bases and J 2 bases, leaving 11 bases between the germline ends. The germline V gene encodes CDR1 SGHDN and CDR2 FVKESK. CDR3 sequence (DNA): TGTGCCAGCAGCCAAGACGTGGGCACCGCCTACGAGCAGTACTTC. This sequence encodes CASSQDVGTAYEQYF.

V gene TRBV10-3 combines with J gene TRBJ2-7; 10 bases map to TRBD1. The CDR3 totals 16 residues. J lost 1 base, V lost 3 bases, and 6 bases had no gene match. CDR1 is ENHRY and CDR2 is SYGVKD in the germline V gene. The CDR3 nucleotides read TGTGCCATCAGTGATAGGACAGGGGGTGGGTCCTACGAGCAGTACTTC. Residues: CAISDRTGGGSYEQYF.

The genes are TRBV28 and TRBJ2-5; the D is unclear. Looked up from germline, CDR1 is MDHEN and CDR2 is SYDVKM. Trimming pared 6 bases from V and 5 bases from J, leaving 4 bases between. The CDR3 is 10 residues long. As DNA, the CDR3 is TGTGCCAGCAGCGGGGAGACCCAGTACTTC. Protein: CASSGETQYF.